The rows below give T cell receptor beta chains drawn from one sample of a study of blood T cell repertoires in COVID-19. Assay: immunoSEQ multiplex PCR; the TCRdb copy retains only in-frame clones and omits some. This table holds some 300,000 clones, more than 75% found once. Sequenced input: PBMCs or T cells enriched from blood (not recorded which). Receptors were obtained from a man under 40 who had recovered from COVID-19. CDR3s include the opening cysteine and the closing phenylalanine or tryptophan. D genes are given only for firm matches. Rows give clone size only sometimes, using once, few, many, or a class for an expanded clone.

D: -
V: TRBV5-4
J: TRBJ2-3
size: -
CDR3: CASSTPSTDTQYF
DNA: TGTGCCAGCAGCACTCCTAGCACAGATACGCAGTATTTT

D: -
V: TRBV10-3
J: TRBJ1-1
size: -
CDR3: CAISESIAGLGGTEAFF
DNA: TGTGCCATCAGTGAGTCCATAGCCGGGCTGGGGGGAACTGAAGCTTTCTTT

D: TRBD2
V: TRBV18
J: TRBJ2-2
size: -
CDR3: CASSYSGTNTGELFF
DNA: TGTGCCAGCTCCTATAGCGGGACGAACACCGGGGAGCTGTTTTTT

D: TRBD1
V: TRBV5-1
J: TRBJ2-3
size: -
CDR3: CASSQGDADTQYF
DNA: TGCGCCAGCAGCCAGGGGGACGCAGATACGCAGTATTTT

D: TRBD1
V: TRBV2
J: TRBJ2-5
size: -
CDR3: CASSDRGQETQYF
DNA: TGTGCCAGCAGCGACAGGGGACAAGAGACCCAGTACTTC

D: TRBD2
V: TRBV2
J: TRBJ2-7
size: -
CDR3: CASRGIAGAYEQYF
DNA: TGTGCCAGCAGGGGAATAGCGGGGGCCTACGAGCAGTACTTC

D: -
V: TRBV28
J: TRBJ1-2
size: -
CDR3: CASSLFAGSIYGYTF
DNA: TGTGCCAGCAGTTTATTCGCGGGCTCGATCTATGGCTACACCTTC

D: TRBD1
V: TRBV5-4
J: TRBJ1-2
size: -
CDR3: CASGRDRGRYGYTF
DNA: TGTGCCAGCGGCCGGGACAGGGGCCGCTATGGCTACACCTTC

D: -
V: TRBV6-4
J: TRBJ1-2
size: -
CDR3: CASSDSRELYGYTF
DNA: TGTGCCAGCAGTGACTCGCGGGAGCTATATGGCTACACCTTC

D: TRBD2
V: TRBV3-1/TRBV3-2
J: TRBJ2-1
size: -
CDR3: CASSHILAGGGDEQFF
DNA: TGTGCCAGCAGCCACATACTAGCGGGGGGCGGCGATGAGCAGTTCTTC

D: TRBD2
V: TRBV27
J: TRBJ2-1
size: -
CDR3: CASGLKKGGGEQFF
DNA: TGTGCCAGCGGCTTGAAGAAGGGCGGGGGGGAGCAGTTCTTC

D: TRBD2
V: TRBV10-3
J: TRBJ2-2
size: -
CDR3: CAIGSSGGHTGELFF
DNA: TGTGCCATCGGTTCTAGCGGGGGGCACACCGGGGAGCTGTTTTTT

D: -
V: TRBV6-5
J: TRBJ2-2
size: -
CDR3: CASSSGWRTGELFF
DNA: TGTGCCAGCAGTTCAGGGTGGCGAACCGGGGAGCTGTTTTTT

D: -
V: TRBV11-2
J: TRBJ1-5
size: -
CDR3: CASSLGSQPQHF
DNA: TGTGCCAGCAGCTTAGGGAGTCAGCCCCAGCATTTT

D: TRBD2
V: TRBV24-1
J: TRBJ2-5
size: -
CDR3: CAVGGAGYQETQYF
DNA: TGTGCCGTGGGAGGGGCCGGGTACCAAGAGACCCAGTACTTC

D: TRBD2
V: TRBV9
J: TRBJ2-1
size: -
CDR3: CASSASLAGGSEQFF
DNA: TGTGCCAGCAGCGCCTCTCTAGCGGGAGGCAGTGAGCAGTTCTTC

D: -
V: TRBV7-6
J: TRBJ2-7
size: -
CDR3: CASSLERVVSDEQYF
DNA: TGTGCCAGCAGCTTAGAGAGAGTGGTTTCGGACGAGCAGTACTTC

D: TRBD1
V: TRBV23-1
J: TRBJ2-7
size: -
CDR3: CASSPATGGSYEQYF
DNA: TGCGCCAGCAGTCCGGCTACAGGGGGCTCCTACGAGCAGTACTTC

D: TRBD1
V: TRBV28
J: TRBJ1-2
size: -
CDR3: CATPDRAIRDGYTF
DNA: TGTGCCACCCCGGACAGGGCTATTAGGGATGGCTACACCTTC

D: TRBD1
V: TRBV15
J: TRBJ1-2
size: few
CDR3: CATSRTGNYGYTF
DNA: TGTGCCACCAGCAGGACAGGGAACTATGGCTACACCTTC

D: -
V: TRBV3-1/TRBV3-2
J: TRBJ2-1
size: -
CDR3: CASSQQSGGLNNEQFF
DNA: TGTGCCAGCAGCCAGCAATCGGGGGGCCTTAATAATGAGCAGTTCTTC

D: -
V: TRBV10-2
J: TRBJ2-3
size: -
CDR3: CASSESGRGSYSSTDTQYF
DNA: TGCGCCAGCAGTGAGTCAGGACGGGGGAGTTATTCTAGCACAGATACGCAGTATTTT